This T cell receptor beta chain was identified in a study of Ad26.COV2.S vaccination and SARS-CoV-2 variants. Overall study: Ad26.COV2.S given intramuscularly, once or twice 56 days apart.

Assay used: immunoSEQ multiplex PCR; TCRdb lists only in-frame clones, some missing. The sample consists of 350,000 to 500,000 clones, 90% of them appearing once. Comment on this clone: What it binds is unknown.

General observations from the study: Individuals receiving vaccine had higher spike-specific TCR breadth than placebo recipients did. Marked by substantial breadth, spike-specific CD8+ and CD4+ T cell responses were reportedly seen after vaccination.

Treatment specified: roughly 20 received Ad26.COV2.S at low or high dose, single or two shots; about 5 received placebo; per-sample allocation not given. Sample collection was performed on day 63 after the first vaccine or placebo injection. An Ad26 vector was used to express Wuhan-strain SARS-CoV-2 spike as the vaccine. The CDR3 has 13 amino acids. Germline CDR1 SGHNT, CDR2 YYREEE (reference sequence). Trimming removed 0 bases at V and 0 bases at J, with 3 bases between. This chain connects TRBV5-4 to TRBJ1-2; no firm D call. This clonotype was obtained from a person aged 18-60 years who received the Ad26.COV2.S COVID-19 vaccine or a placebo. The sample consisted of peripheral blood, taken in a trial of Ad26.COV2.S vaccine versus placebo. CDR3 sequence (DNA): TGTGCCAGCAGCTTGGAGCCTAACTATGGCTACACCTTC. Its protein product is CASSLEPNYGYTF. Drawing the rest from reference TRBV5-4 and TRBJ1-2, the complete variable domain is ETGVTQSPTHLIKTRGQQVTLRCSSQSGHNTVSWYQQALGQGPQFIFQYYREEENGRGNFPPRFSGLQFPNYSSELNVNALELDDSALYLCASSLEPNYGYTFGSGTRLTVV.